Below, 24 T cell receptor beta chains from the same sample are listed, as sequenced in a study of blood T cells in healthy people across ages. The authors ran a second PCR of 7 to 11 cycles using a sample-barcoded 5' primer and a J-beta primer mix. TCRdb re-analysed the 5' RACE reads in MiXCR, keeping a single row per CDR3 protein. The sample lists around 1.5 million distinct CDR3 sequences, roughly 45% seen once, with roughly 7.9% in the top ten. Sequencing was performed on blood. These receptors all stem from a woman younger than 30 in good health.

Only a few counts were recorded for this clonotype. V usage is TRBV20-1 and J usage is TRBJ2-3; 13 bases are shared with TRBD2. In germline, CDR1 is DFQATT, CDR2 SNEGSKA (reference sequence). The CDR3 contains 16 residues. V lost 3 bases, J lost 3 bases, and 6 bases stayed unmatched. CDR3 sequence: CSARPLLAGGTDTQYF. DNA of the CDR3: TGCAGTGCTAGGCCCCTACTAGCGGGGGGGACAGATACGCAGTATTTT.

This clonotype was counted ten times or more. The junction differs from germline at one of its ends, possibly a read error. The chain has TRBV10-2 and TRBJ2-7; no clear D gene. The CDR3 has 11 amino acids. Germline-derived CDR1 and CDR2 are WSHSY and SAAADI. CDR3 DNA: TGTGCCAGCAGAGATCTCTACGAGCAGTACTTC. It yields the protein CASRDLYEQYF.

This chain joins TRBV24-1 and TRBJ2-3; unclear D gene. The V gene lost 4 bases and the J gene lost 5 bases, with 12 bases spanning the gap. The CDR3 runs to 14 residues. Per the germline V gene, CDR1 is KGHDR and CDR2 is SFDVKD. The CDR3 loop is CATSDWAGGDTQYF. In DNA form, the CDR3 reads TGTGCCACCAGTGACTGGGCTGGCGGAGATACGCAGTATTTT.

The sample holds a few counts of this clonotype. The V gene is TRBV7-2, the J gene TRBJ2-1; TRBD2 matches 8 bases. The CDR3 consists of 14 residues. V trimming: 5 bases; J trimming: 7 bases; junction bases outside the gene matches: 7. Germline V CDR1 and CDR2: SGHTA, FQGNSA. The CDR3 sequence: CASSPPGTRNEQFF. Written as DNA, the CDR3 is TGTGCCAGCAGCCCCCCCGGGACTAGGAATGAGCAGTTCTTC.

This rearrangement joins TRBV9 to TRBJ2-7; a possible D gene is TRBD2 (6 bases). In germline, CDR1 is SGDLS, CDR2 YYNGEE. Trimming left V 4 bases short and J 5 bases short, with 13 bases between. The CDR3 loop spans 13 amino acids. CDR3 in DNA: TGTGCCAGCAGCCCTGCCCCGGGGGACGAGCAGTACTTC. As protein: CASSPAPGDEQYF.

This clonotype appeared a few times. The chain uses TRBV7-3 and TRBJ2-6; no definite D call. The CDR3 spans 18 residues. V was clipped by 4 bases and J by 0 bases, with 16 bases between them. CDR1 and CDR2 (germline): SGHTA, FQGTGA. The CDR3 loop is CASSSFGSSSSGANVLTF. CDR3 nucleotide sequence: TGTGCCAGCAGCTCTTTCGGCTCCTCTAGCTCTGGGGCCAACGTCCTGACTTTC.

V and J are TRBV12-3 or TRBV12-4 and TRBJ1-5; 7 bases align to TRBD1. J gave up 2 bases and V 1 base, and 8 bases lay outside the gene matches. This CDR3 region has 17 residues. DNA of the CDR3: TGTGCCAGCAGTTTAGGGGCAGGGGGAGGGGGCAATCAGCCCCAGCATTTT. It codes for CASSLGAGGGGNQPQHF.

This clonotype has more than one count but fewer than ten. In nucleotides, the CDR3 is TGTGCCACCAGTGAACAGGGGTCCTACGAGCAGTACTTC. It is translated as CATSEQGSYEQYF. The rearrangement links TRBV24-1 to TRBJ2-7; 7 bases line up with TRBD1. Germline-derived CDR1 and CDR2 are KGHDR and SFDVKD. This CDR3 is 13 amino acids long. With V trimmed by 4 bases and J by 1 base, 0 bases remained unmatched.

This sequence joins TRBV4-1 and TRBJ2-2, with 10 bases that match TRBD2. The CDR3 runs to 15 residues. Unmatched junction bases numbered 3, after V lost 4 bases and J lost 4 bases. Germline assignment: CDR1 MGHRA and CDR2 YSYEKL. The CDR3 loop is CASSPTSGVTGELFF. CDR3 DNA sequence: TGCGCCAGCAGCCCCACTAGCGGGGTCACCGGGGAGCTGTTTTTT.

CDR3 loop: CASSHKIIGETQYF. In DNA, the CDR3 is TGTGCCAGCAGCCACAAGATAATCGGGGAGACCCAGTACTTC. This sequence joins TRBV14 and TRBJ2-5; no clear D gene. The V end lost 3 bases, the J end lost 5 bases, and 13 bases lay between the germline ends. This CDR3 region has 14 residues. Germline CDR1 and CDR2: SGHDN and FVKESK.

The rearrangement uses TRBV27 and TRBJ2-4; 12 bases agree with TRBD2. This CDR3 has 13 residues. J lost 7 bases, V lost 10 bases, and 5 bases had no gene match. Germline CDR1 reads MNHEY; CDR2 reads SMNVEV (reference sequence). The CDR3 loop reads CATSGGAVNIQYF. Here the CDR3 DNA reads TGTGCCACTAGCGGGGGGGCAGTCAACATTCAGTACTTC.

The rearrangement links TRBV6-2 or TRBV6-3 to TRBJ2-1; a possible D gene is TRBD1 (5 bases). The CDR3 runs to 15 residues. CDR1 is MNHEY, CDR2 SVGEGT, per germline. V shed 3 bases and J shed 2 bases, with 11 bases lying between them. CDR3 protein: CASSYGQGTYNEQFF. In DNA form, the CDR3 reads TGTGCCAGCAGTTATGGGCAGGGAACCTACAATGAGCAGTTCTTC.

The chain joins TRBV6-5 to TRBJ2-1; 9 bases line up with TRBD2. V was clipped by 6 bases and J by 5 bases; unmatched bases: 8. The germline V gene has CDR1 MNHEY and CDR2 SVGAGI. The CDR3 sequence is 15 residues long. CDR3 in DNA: TGTGCCAGCAGGGGAGGCGGGAGGGTGGACAATGAGCAGTTCTTC. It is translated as CASRGGGRVDNEQFF.

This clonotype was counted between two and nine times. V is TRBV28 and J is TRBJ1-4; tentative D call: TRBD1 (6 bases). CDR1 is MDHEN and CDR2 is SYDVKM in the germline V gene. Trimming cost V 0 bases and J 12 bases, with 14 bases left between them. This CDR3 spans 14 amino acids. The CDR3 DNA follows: TGTGCCAGCAGTTTATGGATCGGGGGGCTGGAACTGTTTTTT. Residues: CASSLWIGGLELFF.

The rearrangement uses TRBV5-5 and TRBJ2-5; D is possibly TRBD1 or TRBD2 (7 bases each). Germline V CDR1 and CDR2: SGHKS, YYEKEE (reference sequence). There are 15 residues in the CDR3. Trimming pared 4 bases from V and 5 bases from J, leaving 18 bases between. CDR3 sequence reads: CASSHAGGAGETQYF. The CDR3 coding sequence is TGTGCCAGCAGCCACGCAGGGGGGGCAGGGGAGACCCAGTACTTC.

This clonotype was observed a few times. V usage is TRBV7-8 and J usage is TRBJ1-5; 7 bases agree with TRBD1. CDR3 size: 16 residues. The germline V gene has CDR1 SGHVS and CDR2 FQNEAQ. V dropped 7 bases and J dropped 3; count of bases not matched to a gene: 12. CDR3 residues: CASTQGVGRNNQPQHF. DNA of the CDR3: TGTGCCAGCACCCAGGGGGTCGGCAGGAACAATCAGCCCCAGCATTTT.

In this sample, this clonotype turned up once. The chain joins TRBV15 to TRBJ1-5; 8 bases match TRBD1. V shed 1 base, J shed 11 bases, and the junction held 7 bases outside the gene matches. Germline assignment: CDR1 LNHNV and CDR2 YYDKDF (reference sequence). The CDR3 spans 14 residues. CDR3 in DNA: TGTGCCACCAGCAGAGGTGGACAGGGTTTGACCCAGCATTTT. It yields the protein CATSRGGQGLTQHF.

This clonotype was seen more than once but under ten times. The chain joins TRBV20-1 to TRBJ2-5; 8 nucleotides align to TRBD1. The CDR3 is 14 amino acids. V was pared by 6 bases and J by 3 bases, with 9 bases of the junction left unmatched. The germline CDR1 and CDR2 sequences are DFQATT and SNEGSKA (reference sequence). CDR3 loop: CSAVTDRAKETQYF. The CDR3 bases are TGCAGTGCGGTGACGGACAGGGCGAAAGAGACCCAGTACTTC.

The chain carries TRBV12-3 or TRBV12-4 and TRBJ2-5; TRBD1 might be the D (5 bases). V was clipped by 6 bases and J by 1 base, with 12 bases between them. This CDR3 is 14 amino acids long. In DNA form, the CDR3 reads TGTGCCAGCAGCGACCTTAGGGGCCAAGAGACCCAGTACTTC. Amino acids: CASSDLRGQETQYF.

The CDR3 DNA follows: TGTGCCAGCAGCCAAGATCAGGGGGGGCAACCCCTCCACTTT. Amino acid sequence: CASSQDQGGQPLHF. The chain couples TRBV3-1 to TRBJ1-6; TRBD1 matches 7 bases. Trimming at V came to 0 bases and at J to 12 bases, leaving 5 bases not matched to a gene. The germline gives CDR1 LGHDT, CDR2 YNNKEL (reference sequence). The CDR3 is 14 residues long.

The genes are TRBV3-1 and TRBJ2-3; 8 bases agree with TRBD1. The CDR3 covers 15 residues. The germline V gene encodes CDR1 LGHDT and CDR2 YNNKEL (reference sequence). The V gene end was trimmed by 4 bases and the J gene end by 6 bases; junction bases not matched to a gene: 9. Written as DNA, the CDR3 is TGTGCCAGCAGCCTTCAGGGGGCGTTTGCTGATACGCAGTATTTT. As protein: CASSLQGAFADTQYF.

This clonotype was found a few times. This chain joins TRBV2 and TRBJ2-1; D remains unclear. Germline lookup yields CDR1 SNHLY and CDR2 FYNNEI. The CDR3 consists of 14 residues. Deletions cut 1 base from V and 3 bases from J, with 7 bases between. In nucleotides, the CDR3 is TGTGCCAGCAGTGAAGGGTCACGCTACAATGAGCAGTTCTTC. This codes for CASSEGSRYNEQFF. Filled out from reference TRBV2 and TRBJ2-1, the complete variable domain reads EPEVTQTPSHQVTQMGQEVILRCVPISNHLYFYWYRQILGQKVEFLVSFYNNEISEKSEIFDDQFSVERPDGSNFTLKIRSTKLEDSAMYFCASSEGSRYNEQFFGPGTRLTVL.

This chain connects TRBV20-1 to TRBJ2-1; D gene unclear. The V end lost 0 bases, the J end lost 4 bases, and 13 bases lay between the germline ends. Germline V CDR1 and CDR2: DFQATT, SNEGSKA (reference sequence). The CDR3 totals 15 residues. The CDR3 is CSAREGTDLYNEQFF. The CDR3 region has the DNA TGCAGTGCTAGAGAAGGAACGGATTTATACAATGAGCAGTTCTTC.

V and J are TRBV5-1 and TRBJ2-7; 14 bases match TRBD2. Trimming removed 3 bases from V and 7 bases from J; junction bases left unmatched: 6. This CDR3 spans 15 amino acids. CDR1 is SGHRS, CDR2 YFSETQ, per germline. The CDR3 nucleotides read TGCGCCAGCAGCTGGGGACTAGCGGGAGATCCTGAGCAGTACTTC. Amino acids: CASSWGLAGDPEQYF.